Given below is one TCR beta chain in context. What it binds is not known. This sample stems from a study of T cell responses to AZD1222 COVID-19 vaccine. General study findings and limits: CD4 TCRs associated with vaccination spanned spike, dominating at 160-218 and 743-854. After two AZD1222 doses, spike-specific TCR breadth and depth rose versus day 0. Reports indicate that nearly half of spike-specific TCRs are directed at unmutated variant regions. Clonal diversity was possibly underestimated; the donors were predominantly white British and more often female.

This CDR3 spans 14 amino acids. V was clipped by 5 bases and J by 3 bases, with 13 bases between them. The V gene's germline CDR1 is MDHEN and CDR2 SYDVKM. Clones were sequenced by immunoSEQ multiplex PCR, and TCRdb holds only the in-frame ones, with some missing. The sample holds 130,000 or so clones; about 92% are singletons and the top ten take approximately 0.96%. The receptor comes from an adult in good health. This chain uses TRBV28 with TRBJ1-2; D gene ambiguous. The sequenced sample was peripheral blood, obtained on day 0 of MenACWY control vaccination. This CDR3 is CASSRAGDHYGYTF. The CDR3 nucleotides read TGTGCCAGCAGTCGGGCAGGCGATCACTATGGCTACACCTTC.